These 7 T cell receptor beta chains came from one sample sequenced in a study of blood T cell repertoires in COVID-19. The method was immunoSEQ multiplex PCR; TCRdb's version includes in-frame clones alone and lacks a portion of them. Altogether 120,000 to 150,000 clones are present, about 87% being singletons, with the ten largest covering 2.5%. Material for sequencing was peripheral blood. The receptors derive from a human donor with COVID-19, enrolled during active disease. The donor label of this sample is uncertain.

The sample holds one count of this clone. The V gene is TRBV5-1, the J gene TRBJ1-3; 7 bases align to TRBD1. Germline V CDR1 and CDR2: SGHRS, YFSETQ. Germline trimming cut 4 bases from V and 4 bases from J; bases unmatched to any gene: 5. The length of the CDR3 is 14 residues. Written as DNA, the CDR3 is TGCGCCAGCAGCGAGACAGGGCACGGAAACACCATATATTTT. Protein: CASSETGHGNTIYF.

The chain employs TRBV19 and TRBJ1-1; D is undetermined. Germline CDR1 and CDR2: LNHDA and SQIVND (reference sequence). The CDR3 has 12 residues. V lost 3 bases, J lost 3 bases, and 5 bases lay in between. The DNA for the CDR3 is TGTGCCAGTAGTATGGCCGACACTGAAGCTTTCTTT. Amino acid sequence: CASSMADTEAFF. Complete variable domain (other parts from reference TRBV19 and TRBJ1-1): DGGITQSPKYLFRKEGQNVTLSCEQNLNHDAMYWYRQDPGQGLRLIYYSQIVNDFQKGDIAEGYSVSREKKESFPLTVTSAQKNPTAFYLCASSMADTEAFFGQGTRLTVV.

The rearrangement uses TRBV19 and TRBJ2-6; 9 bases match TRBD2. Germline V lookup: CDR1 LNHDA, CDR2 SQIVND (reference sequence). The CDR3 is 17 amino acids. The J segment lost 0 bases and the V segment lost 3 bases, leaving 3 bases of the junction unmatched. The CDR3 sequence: CASSISGGVSGANVLTF. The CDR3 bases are TGTGCCAGTAGTATTAGCGGGGGTGTCTCTGGGGCCAACGTCCTGACTTTC. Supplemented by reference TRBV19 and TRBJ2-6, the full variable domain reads DGGITQSPKYLFRKEGQNVTLSCEQNLNHDAMYWYRQDPGQGLRLIYYSQIVNDFQKGDIAEGYSVSREKKESFPLTVTSAQKNPTAFYLCASSISGGVSGANVLTFGAGSRLTVL.

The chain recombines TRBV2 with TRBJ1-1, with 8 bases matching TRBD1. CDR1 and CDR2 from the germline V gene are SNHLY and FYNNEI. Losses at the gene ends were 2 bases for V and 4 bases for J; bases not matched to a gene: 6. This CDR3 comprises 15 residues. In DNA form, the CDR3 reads TGTGCCAGCAGTGAATCCAGGACAGGGACCACTGAAGCTTTCTTT. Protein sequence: CASSESRTGTTEAFF.

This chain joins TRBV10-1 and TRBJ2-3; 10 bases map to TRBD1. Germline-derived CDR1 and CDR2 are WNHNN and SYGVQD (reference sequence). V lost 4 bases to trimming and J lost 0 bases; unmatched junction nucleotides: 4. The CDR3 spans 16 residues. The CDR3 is CASSGDRGRSTDTQYF. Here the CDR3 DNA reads TGCGCCAGCAGTGGTGACAGGGGGCGAAGCACAGATACGCAGTATTTT.

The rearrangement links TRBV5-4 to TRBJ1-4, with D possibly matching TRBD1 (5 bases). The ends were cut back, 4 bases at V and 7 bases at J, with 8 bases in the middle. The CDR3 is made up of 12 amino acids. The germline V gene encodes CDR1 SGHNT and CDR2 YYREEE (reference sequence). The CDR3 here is CASSRQGEKLFF. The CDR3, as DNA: TGTGCCAGCAGCCGCCAGGGTGAAAAACTGTTTTTT. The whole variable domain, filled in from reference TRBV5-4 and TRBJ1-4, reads ETGVTQSPTHLIKTRGQQVTLRCSSQSGHNTVSWYQQALGQGPQFIFQYYREEENGRGNFPPRFSGLQFPNYSSELNVNALELDDSALYLCASSRQGEKLFFGSGTQLSVL.

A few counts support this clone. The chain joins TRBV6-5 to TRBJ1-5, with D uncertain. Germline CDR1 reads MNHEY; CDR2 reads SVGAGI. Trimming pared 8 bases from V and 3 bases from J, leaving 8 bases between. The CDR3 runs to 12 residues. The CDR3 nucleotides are TGTGCCAGCGGAGGGCCCAATCAGCCCCAGCATTTT. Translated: CASGGPNQPQHF.